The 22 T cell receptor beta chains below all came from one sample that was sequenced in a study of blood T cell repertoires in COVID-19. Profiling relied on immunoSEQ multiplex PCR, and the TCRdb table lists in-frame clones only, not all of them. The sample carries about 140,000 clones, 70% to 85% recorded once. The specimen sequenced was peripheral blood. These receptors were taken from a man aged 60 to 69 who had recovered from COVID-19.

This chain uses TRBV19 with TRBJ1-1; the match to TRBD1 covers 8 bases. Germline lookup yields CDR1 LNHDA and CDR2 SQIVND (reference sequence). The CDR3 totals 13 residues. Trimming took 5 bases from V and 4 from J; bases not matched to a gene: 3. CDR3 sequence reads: CASSSGGVTEAFF. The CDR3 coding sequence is TGTGCCAGTAGTTCAGGGGGCGTCACTGAAGCTTTCTTT.

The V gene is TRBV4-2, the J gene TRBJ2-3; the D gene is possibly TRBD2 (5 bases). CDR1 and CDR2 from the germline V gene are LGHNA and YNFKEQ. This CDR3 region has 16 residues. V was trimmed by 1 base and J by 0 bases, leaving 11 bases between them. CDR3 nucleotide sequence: TGTGCCAGCAGCCAAGTCTCCAGCGGTAGCACAGATACGCAGTATTTT. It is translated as CASSQVSSGSTDTQYF.

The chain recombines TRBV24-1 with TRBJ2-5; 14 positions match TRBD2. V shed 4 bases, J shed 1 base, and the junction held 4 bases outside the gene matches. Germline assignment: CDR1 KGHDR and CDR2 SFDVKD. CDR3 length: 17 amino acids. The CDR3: CATSDGTSGGTQETQYF. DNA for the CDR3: TGTGCCACCAGTGACGGGACTAGCGGGGGTACCCAAGAGACCCAGTACTTC.

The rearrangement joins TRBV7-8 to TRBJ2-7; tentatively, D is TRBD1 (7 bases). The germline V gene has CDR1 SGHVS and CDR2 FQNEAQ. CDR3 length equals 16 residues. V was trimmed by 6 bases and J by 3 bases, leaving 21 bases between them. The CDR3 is CASSYDMEGDSYEQYF. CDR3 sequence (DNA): TGTGCCAGCAGTTACGACATGGAGGGGGACAGCTACGAGCAGTACTTC.

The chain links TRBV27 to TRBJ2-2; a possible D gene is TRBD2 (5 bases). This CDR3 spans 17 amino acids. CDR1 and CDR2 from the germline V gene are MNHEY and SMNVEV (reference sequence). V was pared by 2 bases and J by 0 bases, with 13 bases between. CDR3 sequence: CASSLPSGYANTGELFF. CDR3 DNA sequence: TGTGCCAGCAGTTTACCCAGCGGTTACGCGAACACCGGGGAGCTGTTTTTT.

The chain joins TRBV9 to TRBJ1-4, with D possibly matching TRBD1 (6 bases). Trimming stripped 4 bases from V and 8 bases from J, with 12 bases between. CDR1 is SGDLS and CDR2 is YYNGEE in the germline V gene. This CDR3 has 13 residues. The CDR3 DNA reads TGTGCCAGCAGCCTGGCAGGGGAGGAAAAACTGTTTTTT. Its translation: CASSLAGEEKLFF.

CDR3 bases: TGCGCCAGCAGCCACGACAGGGACTATGGCTACACCTTC. Its translation is CASSHDRDYGYTF. V is TRBV4-3 and J is TRBJ1-2; 7 bases match TRBD1. The CDR3 totals 13 residues. Germline CDR1 is LGHNA and CDR2 is YSLEER. J was trimmed by 3 bases and V by 3 bases; bases with no gene match: 1.

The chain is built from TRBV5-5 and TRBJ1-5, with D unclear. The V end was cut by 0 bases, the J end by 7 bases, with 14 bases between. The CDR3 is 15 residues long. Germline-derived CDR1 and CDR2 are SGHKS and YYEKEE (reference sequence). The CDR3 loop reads CASSLASDFRQPQHF. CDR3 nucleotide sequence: TGTGCCAGCAGCTTGGCCTCGGACTTTCGACAGCCCCAGCATTTT.

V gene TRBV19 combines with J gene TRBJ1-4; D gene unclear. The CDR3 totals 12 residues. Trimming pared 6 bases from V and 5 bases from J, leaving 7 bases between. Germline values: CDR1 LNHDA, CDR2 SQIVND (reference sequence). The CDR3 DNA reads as TGTGCCAGTAGCTATCGAAATGAAAAACTGTTTTTT. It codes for CASSYRNEKLFF.

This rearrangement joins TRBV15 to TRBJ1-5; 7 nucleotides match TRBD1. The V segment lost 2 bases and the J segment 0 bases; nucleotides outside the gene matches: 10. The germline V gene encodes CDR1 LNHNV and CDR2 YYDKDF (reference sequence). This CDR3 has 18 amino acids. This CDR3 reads CATSRRSGTANSNQPQHF. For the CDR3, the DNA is TGTGCCACCAGCAGAAGATCCGGGACAGCGAATAGCAATCAGCCCCAGCATTTT.

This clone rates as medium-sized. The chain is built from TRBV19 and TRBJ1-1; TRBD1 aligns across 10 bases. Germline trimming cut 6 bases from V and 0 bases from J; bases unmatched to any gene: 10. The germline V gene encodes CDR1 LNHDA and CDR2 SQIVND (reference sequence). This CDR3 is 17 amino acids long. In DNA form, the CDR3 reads TGTGCCAGTAGCCCCTACCGGGACAGGGGAATGAACACTGAAGCTTTCTTT. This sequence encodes CASSPYRDRGMNTEAFF.

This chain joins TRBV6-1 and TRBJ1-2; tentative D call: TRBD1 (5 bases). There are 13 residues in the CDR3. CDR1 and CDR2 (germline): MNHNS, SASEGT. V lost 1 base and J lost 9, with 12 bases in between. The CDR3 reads CASSEGGDGSYTF. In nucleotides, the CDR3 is TGTGCCAGCAGTGAAGGGGGCGATGGGAGCTACACCTTC.

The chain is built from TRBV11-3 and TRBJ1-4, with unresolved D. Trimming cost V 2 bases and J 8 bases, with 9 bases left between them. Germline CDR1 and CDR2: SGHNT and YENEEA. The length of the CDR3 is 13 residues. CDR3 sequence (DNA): TGTGCCAGCAGCTTAAATCCGGGAGAAAAACTGTTTTTT. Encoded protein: CASSLNPGEKLFF.

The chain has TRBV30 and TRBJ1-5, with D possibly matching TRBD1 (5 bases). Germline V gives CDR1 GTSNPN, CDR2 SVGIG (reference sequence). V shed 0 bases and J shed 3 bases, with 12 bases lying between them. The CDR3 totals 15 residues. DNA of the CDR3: TGTGCCTGGAGTGTAAGGGAGGGACTCAATCAGCCCCAGCATTTT. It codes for CAWSVREGLNQPQHF.

CDR3 region: CASSQETGGLTGELFF. The CDR3 DNA reads as TGCGCCAGCAGCCAAGAAACGGGAGGGCTTACCGGGGAGCTGTTTTTT. This chain links TRBV4-3 with TRBJ2-2; TRBD2 matches 8 bases. J was trimmed by 5 bases and V by 0 bases; bases with no gene match: 5. The CDR3 totals 16 residues. Germline V CDR1 and CDR2: LGHNA, YSLEER.

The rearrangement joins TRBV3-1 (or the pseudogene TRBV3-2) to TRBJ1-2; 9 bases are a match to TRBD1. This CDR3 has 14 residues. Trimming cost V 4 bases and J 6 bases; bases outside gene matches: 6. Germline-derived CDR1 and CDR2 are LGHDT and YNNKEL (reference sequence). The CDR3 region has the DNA TGTGCCAGCAGCCCCCTGGGACAGGGTCATGGCTACACCTTC. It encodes CASSPLGQGHGYTF.

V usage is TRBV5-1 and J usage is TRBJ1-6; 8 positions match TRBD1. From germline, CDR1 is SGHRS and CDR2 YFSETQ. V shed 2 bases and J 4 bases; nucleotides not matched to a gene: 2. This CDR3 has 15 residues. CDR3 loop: CASSFDRGYNSPLHF. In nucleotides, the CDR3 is TGCGCCAGCAGCTTTGACAGGGGTTATAATTCACCCCTCCACTTT.

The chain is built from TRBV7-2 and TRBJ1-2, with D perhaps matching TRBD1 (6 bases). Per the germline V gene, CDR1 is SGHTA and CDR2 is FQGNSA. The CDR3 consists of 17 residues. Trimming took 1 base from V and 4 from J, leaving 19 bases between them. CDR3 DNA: TGTGCCAGCAGCTTAGAAGCGGCAGGGGCCCTCTCCTATGGCTACACCTTC. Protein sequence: CASSLEAAGALSYGYTF.

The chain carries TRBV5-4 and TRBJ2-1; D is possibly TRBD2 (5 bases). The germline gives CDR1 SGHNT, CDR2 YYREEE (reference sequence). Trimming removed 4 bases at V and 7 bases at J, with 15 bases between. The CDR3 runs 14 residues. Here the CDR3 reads CASSPRTGSNEQFF. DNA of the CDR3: TGTGCCAGCAGCCCTAGGACGGGGTCAAATGAGCAGTTCTTC.

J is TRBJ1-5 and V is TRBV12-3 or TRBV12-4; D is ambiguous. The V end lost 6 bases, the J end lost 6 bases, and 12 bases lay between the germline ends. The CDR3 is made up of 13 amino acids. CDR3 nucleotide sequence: TGTGCCAGCAGCCTGGGCGAGGGTCAGCCCCAGCATTTT. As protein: CASSLGEGQPQHF.

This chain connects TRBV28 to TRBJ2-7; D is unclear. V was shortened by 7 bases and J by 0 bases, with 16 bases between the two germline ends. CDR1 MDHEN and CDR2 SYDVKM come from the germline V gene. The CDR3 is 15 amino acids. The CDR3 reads CASTPPGYSSYEQYF. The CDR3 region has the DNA TGTGCCAGCACCCCGCCCGGCTACAGCTCCTACGAGCAGTACTTC.

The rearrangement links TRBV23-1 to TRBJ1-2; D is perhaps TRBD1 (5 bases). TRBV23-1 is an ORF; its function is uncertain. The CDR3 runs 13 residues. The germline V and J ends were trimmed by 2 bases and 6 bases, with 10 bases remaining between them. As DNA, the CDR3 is TGCGCCAGCAGTCAACCGGCGGGGGATGGCTACACCTTC. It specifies CASSQPAGDGYTF.